Listed below are T cell receptor beta chains from one sample, sequenced in a study of a mutant IDH1 vaccine in newly diagnosed glioma. Clones were read by immunoSEQ multiplex PCR, and TCRdb kept only the in-frame ones, dropping some. The table records approximately 47,000 clones, around 89% of them present only once. Antigens for these TCRs are unknown. The specimen comprised PBMCs, sampled from a glioma patient whose treatment included an IDH1 peptide vaccine. All receptors come from a woman aged 40 to 50 with glioma. Each CDR3 is given with its conserved first and last residue. A D gene is named only where the DNA matches it firmly. Not every row has a clone size; where given, it reads once, few, many or a size class.

d_call	v_call	j_call	clone_size	cdr3_aa	cdr3_nt
.	TRBV4-1	TRBJ2-2	.	CASSQTYAGAGELFF	TGCGCCAGCAGCCAGACATACGCAGGGGCCGGGGAGCTGTTTTTT
.	TRBV5-6	TRBJ1-2	.	CASSPAANYGYTF	TGTGCCAGCAGCCCGGCGGCGAACTATGGCTACACCTTC
.	TRBV30	TRBJ1-1	few	CAFGHPNTEAFF	TGTGCCTTCGGACATCCGAACACTGAAGCTTTCTTT
TRBD2	TRBV6-6	TRBJ2-5	once	CASSPRLAGYETQYF	TGTGCCAGCAGTCCCCGACTAGCGGGATATGAGACCCAGTACTTC
.	TRBV2	TRBJ1-2	.	CASSAGNYGYTF	TGTGCCAGCAGCGCAGGGAACTATGGCTACACCTTC
TRBD1	TRBV7-2	TRBJ2-1	once	CASSPKRGTGYNEQFF	TGTGCCAGCAGTCCAAAAAGGGGGACAGGGTACAATGAGCAGTTCTTC
TRBD2	TRBV5-4	TRBJ2-1	.	CASSLRLAGVEQFF	TGTGCCAGCAGCTTGAGGCTAGCGGGAGTTGAGCAGTTCTTC
TRBD2	TRBV4-1	TRBJ2-7	.	CASSQDPLAGVYEQYF	TGCGCCAGCAGCCAAGATCCCTTAGCGGGAGTTTACGAGCAGTACTTC
.	TRBV9	TRBJ2-5	.	CASSVDQETQYF	TGTGCCAGCAGCGTGGACCAAGAGACCCAGTACTTC
TRBD1	TRBV4-2	TRBJ1-2	.	CASSQDYSQGAKGYTF	TGTGCCAGCAGCCAAGACTACTCTCAGGGGGCAAAGGGCTACACCTTC
.	TRBV5-1	TRBJ2-3	once	CASSLETTTTDTQYF	TGCGCCAGCAGCTTGGAAACGACTACCACAGATACGCAGTATTTT
.	TRBV5-1	TRBJ1-1	few	CASFSGGPGTEAFF	TGCGCCAGTTTTAGTGGGGGCCCGGGCACTGAAGCTTTCTTT
TRBD2	TRBV30	TRBJ2-1	.	CAWRTKREANEQFF	TGTGCCTGGAGAACCAAGCGGGAGGCCAATGAGCAGTTCTTC
TRBD2	TRBV7-2	TRBJ2-7	.	CASSFSGGQYEQYF	TGTGCCAGCAGCTTTAGCGGGGGCCAATACGAGCAGTACTTC
TRBD1	TRBV7-6	TRBJ1-4	few	CASSFRGLTNEKLFF	TGTGCCAGCAGCTTCAGGGGGCTGACTAATGAAAAACTGTTTTTT
.	TRBV5-1	TRBJ1-1	once	CASSLPGVNTEAFF	TGCGCCAGCAGCTTGCCAGGGGTAAACACTGAAGCTTTCTTT
TRBD2	TRBV5-4	TRBJ2-3	.	CASSFPREGTDTQYF	TGTGCCAGCAGCTTTCCCCGGGAGGGCACAGATACGCAGTATTTT
TRBD1	TRBV5-1	TRBJ2-7	.	CASSLDRGRGSYEQYF	TGCGCCAGCAGTTTGGACAGGGGGCGAGGGTCCTACGAGCAGTACTTC
.	TRBV6-1	TRBJ2-5	.	CASSEVRRGPQETQYF	TGTGCCAGCAGTGAAGTGCGGCGGGGTCCCCAAGAGACCCAGTACTTC
TRBD1	TRBV5-4	TRBJ2-5	.	CASSLPDRGPGAQYF	TGTGCCAGCAGCTTGCCGGACAGGGGGCCTGGGGCCCAGTACTTC
.	TRBV27	TRBJ1-6	.	CASSLWGVNSPLHF	TGTGCCAGCAGTTTATGGGGAGTTAATTCACCCCTCCACTTT
.	TRBV5-1	TRBJ1-3	.	CASRRPESGDTIYF	TGCGCCAGCAGGAGACCCGAGTCCGGGGACACCATATATTTT
.	TRBV2	TRBJ1-6	.	CASRTWGSPLHF	TGTGCCAGCAGGACCTGGGGTTCACCCCTCCACTTT
.	TRBV4-2	TRBJ2-5	.	CASSPGQQETQYF	TGTGCCAGCAGCCCTGGACAGCAAGAGACCCAGTACTTC
.	TRBV7-3	TRBJ1-5	.	CASSSEGGYSNQPQHF	TGTGCCAGCAGCTCAGAAGGGGGATATAGCAATCAGCCCCAGCATTTT
TRBD1	TRBV29-1	TRBJ2-3	.	CSGGGTGRNTQYF	TGCAGCGGGGGTGGGACAGGTCGTAATACGCAGTATTTT
.	TRBV5-4	TRBJ1-1	once	CASSLGSRMNTEAFF	TGTGCCAGCAGCTTGGGATCCAGAATGAACACTGAAGCTTTCTTT
.	TRBV11-1	TRBJ1-1	.	CASSIDPFGGTEAFF	TGTGCCAGCAGCATCGACCCCTTCGGGGGCACTGAAGCTTTCTTT
TRBD1	TRBV2	TRBJ1-5	.	CASRGQGVGNQPQHF	TGTGCCAGCAGGGGACAGGGAGTGGGCAATCAGCCCCAGCATTTT
.	TRBV19	TRBJ2-2	.	CASIRGQLGELFF	TGTGCCAGTATCCGGGGGCAGTTAGGGGAGCTGTTTTTT
TRBD2	TRBV7-9	TRBJ2-1	.	CASGVAGGYNEQFF	TGTGCCAGCGGGGTAGCGGGGGGTTACAATGAGCAGTTCTTC
.	TRBV9	TRBJ1-2	once	CASSGTGYTF	TGTGCCAGCAGCGGAACTGGCTACACCTTC
TRBD1	TRBV5-1	TRBJ2-2	.	CASSFRDRAITGELFF	TGCGCCAGCAGCTTCCGGGACAGGGCGATCACCGGGGAGCTGTTTTTT
TRBD2	TRBV5-1	TRBJ2-7	.	CASRPGTSGIAQYF	TGCGCCAGCAGGCCAGGGACTAGCGGGATCGCGCAGTACTTC